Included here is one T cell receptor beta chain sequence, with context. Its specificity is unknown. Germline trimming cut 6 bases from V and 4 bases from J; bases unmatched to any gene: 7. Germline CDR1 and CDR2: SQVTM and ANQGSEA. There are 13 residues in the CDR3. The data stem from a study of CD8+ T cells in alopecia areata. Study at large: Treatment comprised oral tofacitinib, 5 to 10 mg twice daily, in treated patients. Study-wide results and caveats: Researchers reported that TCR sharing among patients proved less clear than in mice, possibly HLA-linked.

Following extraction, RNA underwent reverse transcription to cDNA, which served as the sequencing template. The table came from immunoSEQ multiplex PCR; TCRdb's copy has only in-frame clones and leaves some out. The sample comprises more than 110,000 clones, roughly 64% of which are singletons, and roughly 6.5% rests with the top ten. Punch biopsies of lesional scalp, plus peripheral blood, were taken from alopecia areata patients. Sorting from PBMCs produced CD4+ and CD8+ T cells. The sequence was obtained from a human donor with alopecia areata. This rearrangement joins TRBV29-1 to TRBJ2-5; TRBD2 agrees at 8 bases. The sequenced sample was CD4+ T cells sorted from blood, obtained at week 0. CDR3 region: CSVPGLVLETQYF. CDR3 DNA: TGCAGCGTCCCGGGACTAGTATTAGAGACCCAGTACTTC.